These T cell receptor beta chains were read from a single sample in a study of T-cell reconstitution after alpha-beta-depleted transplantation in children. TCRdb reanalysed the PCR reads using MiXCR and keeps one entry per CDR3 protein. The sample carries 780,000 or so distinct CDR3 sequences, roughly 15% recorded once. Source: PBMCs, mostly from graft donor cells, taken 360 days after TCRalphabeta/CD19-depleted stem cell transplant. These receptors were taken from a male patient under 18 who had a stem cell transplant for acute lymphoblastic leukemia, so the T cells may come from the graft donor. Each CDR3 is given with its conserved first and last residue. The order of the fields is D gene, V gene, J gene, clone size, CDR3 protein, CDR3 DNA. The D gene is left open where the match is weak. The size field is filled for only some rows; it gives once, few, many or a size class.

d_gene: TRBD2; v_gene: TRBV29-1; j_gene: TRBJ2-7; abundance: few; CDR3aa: CSARAGTSPTYEQYF; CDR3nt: TGCAGCGCTCGTGCCGGGACTAGCCCCACCTACGAGCAGTACTTC
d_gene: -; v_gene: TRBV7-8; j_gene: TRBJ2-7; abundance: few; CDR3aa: CATRRGRPYYEQYF; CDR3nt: TGTGCCACTAGGCGGGGACGGCCGTACTACGAGCAGTACTTC
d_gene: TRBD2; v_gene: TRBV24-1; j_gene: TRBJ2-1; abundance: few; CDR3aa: CATSDLPGLAHNEQFF; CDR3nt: TGTGCCACCAGTGATTTGCCGGGACTAGCACACAATGAGCAGTTCTTC
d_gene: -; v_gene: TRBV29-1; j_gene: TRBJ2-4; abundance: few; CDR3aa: CSVEGGPSGNKNIQYF; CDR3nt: TGCAGCGTTGAAGGGGGGCCCTCAGGGAACAAAAACATTCAGTACTTC
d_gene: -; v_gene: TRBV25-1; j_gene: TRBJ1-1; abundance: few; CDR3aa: CASTPGGGHAEAFF; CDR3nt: TGTGCCAGCACCCCTGGAGGAGGGCACGCTGAAGCTTTCTTT
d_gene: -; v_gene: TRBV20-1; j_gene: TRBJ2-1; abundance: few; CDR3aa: CSARNRDYNEQFF; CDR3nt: TGCAGTGCTAGAAACCGGGACTACAATGAGCAGTTCTTC
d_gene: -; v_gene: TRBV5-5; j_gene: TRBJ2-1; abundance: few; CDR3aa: CASIPISQDKYNEQFF; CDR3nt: TGTGCCAGCATCCCCATCTCCCAAGACAAGTACAATGAGCAGTTCTTC
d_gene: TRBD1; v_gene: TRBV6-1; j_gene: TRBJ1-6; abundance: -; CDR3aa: CASRPGGGNSPLHF; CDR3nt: TGTGCCAGCAGGCCAGGGGGTGGCAATTCACCCCTCCACTTT
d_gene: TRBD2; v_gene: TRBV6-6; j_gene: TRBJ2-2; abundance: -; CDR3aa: CASSPPLAEVRPGELFF; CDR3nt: TGTGCCAGCAGCCCCCCCCTAGCGGAGGTCCGCCCCGGGGAGCTGTTTTTT
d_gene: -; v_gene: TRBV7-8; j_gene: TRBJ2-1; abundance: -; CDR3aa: CASSLGAAARLDYNEQFF; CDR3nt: TGTGCCAGCAGCTTGGGGGCGGCCGCCCGTCTTGACTACAATGAGCAGTTCTTC
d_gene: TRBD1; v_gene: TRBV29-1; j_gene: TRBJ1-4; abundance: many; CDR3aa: CSPGQGLYEKLFF; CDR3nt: TGCAGCCCGGGACAGGGGCTGTATGAAAAACTGTTTTTT
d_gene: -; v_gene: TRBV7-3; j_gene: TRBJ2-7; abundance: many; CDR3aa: CALRTSVDYEQYF; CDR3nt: TGTGCCTTGAGGACGAGCGTAGACTACGAGCAGTACTTC
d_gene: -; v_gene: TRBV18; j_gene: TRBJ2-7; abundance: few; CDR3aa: CASSPPIKAGMREQYF; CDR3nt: TGTGCCAGCTCACCACCGATTAAGGCAGGGATGCGCGAGCAGTACTTC
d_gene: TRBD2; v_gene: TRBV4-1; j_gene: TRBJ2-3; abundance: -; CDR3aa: CASSHPGGWEPDTQYF; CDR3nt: TGCGCCAGCAGCCACCCGGGAGGGTGGGAGCCAGATACGCAGTATTTT
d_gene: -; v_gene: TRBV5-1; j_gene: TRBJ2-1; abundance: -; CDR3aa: CASSSEGFSYNEQFF; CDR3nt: TGCGCCAGCAGCTCCGAGGGGTTCTCCTACAATGAGCAGTTCTTC
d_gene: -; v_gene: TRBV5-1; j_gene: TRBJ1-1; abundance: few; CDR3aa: CASSLEGRAYTEAFF; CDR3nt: TGCGCCAGCAGCTTAGAAGGCAGGGCTTACACTGAAGCTTTCTTT
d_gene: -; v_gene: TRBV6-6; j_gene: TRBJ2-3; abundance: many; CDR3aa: CASSYEKGQAGTDTQYF; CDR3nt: TGTGCCAGCAGTTACGAAAAAGGGCAAGCGGGCACAGATACGCAGTATTTT
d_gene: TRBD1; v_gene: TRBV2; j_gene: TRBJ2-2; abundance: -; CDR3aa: CASSWDRPTGELFF; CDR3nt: TGTGCCAGCAGTTGGGACAGGCCCACCGGGGAGCTGTTTTTT
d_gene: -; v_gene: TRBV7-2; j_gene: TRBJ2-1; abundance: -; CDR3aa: CASSLVAWLYNEQFF; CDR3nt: TGTGCCAGCAGCTTAGTCGCGTGGCTCTACAATGAGCAGTTCTTC
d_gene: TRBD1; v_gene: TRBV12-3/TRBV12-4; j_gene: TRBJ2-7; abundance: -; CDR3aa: CASGTGDSYEQYF; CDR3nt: TGTGCCAGCGGGACAGGGGACTCCTACGAGCAGTACTTC
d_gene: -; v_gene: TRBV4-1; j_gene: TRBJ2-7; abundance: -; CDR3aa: CASSPPYLGTYEQYF; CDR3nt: TGCGCCAGCAGCCCTCCCTACTTGGGAACCTACGAGCAGTACTTC
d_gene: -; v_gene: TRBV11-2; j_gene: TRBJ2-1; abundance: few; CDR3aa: CASSPGTAWNNEQFF; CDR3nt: TGTGCCAGCAGCCCAGGGACTGCTTGGAACAATGAGCAGTTCTTC
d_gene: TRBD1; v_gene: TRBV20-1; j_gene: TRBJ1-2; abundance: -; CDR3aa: CSVPDRGKMYGYTF; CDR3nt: TGCAGTGTCCCGGACAGGGGGAAGATGTATGGCTACACCTTC
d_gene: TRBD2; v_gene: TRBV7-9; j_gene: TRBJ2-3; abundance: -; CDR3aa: CASSSASGSETDTQYF; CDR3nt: TGTGCCAGCAGCTCAGCTAGCGGGAGTGAAACAGATACGCAGTATTTT
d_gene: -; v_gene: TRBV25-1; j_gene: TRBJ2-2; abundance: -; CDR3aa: CASSAPSSVEAGELFF; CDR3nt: TGTGCCAGCAGTGCACCCAGTAGCGTGGAGGCCGGGGAGCTGTTTTTT
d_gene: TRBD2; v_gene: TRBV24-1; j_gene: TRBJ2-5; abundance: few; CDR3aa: CATSDFGGGRETQYF; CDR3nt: TGTGCCACCAGTGATTTTGGAGGCGGGAGGGAGACCCAGTACTTC
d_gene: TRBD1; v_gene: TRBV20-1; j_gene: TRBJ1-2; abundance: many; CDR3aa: CSARWTGGGYGYTF; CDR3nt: TGCAGTGCTAGATGGACAGGGGGCGGCTATGGCTACACCTTC
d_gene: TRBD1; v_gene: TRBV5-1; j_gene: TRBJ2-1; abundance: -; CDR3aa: CATGTVYNEQFF; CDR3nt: TGCGCCACGGGGACAGTATACAATGAGCAGTTCTTC
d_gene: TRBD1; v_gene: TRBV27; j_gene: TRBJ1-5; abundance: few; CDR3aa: CASSLELEGASNQPQHF; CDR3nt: TGTGCCAGCAGTTTAGAATTGGAGGGGGCCAGCAATCAGCCCCAGCATTTT
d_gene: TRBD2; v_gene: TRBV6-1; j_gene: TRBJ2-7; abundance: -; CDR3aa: CASKAGLADLPYEQYF; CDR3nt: TGTGCCAGCAAAGCGGGACTAGCGGACTTACCCTACGAGCAGTACTTC
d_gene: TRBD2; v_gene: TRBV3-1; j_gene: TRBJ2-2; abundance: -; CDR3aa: CASSLGGGPTGELFF; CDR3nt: TGTGCCAGCAGCCTCGGCGGGGGTCCCACCGGGGAGCTGTTTTTT
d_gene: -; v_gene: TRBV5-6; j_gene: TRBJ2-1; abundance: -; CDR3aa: CASSMRNDEQFF; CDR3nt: TGTGCCAGCAGCATGAGAAACGATGAGCAGTTCTTC
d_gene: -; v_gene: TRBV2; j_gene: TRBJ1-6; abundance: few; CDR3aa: CASSRPRDHPLLNSPLHF; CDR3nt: TGTGCCAGCAGCCGGCCCCGGGACCACCCCCTTCTTAACTCACCCCTCCACTTT
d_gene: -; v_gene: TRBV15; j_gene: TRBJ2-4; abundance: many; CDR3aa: CATSRDVLTVAKNIQYF; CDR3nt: TGTGCCACCAGCAGAGATGTATTGACAGTAGCCAAAAACATTCAGTACTTC
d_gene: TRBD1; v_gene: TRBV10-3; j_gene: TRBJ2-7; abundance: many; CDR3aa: CAISAGQGTSYEQYF; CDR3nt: TGTGCCATCAGTGCCGGACAGGGGACCTCCTACGAGCAGTACTTC
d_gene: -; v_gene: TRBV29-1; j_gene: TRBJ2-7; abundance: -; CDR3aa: CSVVAQGRRNEQYF; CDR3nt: TGCAGCGTAGTGGCGCAGGGACGTAGAAACGAGCAGTACTTC
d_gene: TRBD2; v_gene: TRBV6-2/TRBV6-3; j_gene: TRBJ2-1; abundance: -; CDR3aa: CASEKLAEDNEQFF; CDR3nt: TGTGCCAGCGAAAAACTAGCGGAGGACAATGAGCAGTTCTTC
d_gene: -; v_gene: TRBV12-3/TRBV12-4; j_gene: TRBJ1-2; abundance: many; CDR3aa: CASSFHSSSSSNYGYTF; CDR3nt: TGTGCCAGCAGTTTCCACAGTTCCTCCTCCTCCAACTATGGCTACACCTTC
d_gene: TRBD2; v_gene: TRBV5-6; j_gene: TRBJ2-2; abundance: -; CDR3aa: CASSYGTTPYGELFF; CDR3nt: TGTGCCAGCAGCTACGGGACTACCCCCTACGGGGAGCTGTTTTTT
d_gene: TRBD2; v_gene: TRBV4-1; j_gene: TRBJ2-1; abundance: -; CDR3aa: CASSQERSSGVFF; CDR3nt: TGCGCCAGCAGCCAAGAAAGATCTAGCGGGGTATTCTTC
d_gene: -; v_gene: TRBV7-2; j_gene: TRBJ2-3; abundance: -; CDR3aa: CASSPQSGTDTQYF; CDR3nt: TGTGCCAGCAGCCCGCAGTCCGGCACAGATACGCAGTATTTT
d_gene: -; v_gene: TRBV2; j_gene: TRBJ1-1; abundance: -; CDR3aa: CASGRQRAEAFF; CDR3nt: TGTGCCAGCGGAAGACAGAGAGCTGAAGCTTTCTTT
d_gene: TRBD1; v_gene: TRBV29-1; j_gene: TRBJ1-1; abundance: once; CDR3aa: CSAFQGDTEAFF; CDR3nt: TGCAGCGCCTTCCAGGGGGACACTGAAGCTTTCTTT
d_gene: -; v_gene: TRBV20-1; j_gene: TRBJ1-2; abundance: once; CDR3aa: CSARDRRGWRYGYTF; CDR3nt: TGCAGTGCTAGAGATCGGAGGGGATGGAGATATGGCTACACCTTC
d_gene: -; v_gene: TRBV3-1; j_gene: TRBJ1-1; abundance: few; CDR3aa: CASSRTEGARTEAFF; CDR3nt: TGTGCCAGCAGCCGAACGGAAGGGGCCCGCACTGAAGCTTTCTTT
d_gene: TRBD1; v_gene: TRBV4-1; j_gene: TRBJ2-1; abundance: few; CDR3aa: CASSQKEGDRGPSRNEQFF; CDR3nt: TGCGCCAGCAGCCAAAAGGAGGGGGACAGGGGACCCAGTAGGAATGAGCAGTTCTTC
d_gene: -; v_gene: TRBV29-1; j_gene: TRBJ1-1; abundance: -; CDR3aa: CSVVAGLYTEAFF; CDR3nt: TGCAGCGTGGTGGCTGGACTATACACTGAAGCTTTCTTT
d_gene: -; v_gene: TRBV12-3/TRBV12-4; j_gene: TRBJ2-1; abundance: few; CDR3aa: CASSLARGGGNEQFF; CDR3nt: TGTGCCAGCAGTTTAGCGAGGGGTGGCGGAAATGAGCAGTTCTTC
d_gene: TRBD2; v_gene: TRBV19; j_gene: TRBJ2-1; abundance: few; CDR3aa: CASSIGGTSGRNEQFF; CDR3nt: TGTGCCAGTAGTATAGGTGGGACTAGCGGGAGGAATGAGCAGTTCTTC
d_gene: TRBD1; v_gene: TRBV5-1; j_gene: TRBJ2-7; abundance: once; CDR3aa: CASRRGQGHEQYF; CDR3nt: TGCGCCAGCAGGAGAGGACAGGGCCACGAGCAGTACTTC
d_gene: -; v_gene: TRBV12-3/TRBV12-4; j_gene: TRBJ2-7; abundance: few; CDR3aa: CASSLQESSYEQYF; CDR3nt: TGTGCCAGCAGTTTACAGGAAAGCTCCTACGAGCAGTACTTC
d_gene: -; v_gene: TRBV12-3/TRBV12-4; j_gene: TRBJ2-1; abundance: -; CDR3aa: CASSFAATYEQFF; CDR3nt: TGTGCCAGCAGTTTTGCGGCTACCTACGAGCAGTTCTTC